What follows is one TCR beta chain and its context. This sample is part of a study of cytomegalovirus exposure and HLA in healthy donors. CDR1 is GTSNPN, CDR2 SVGIG, per germline (reference sequence). This CDR3 spans 15 amino acids. The V end was cut by 3 bases, the J end by 9 bases, with 21 bases between. This PCR relied on a set of 60 Vbeta primers and 13 Jbeta primers. Measured with immunoSEQ multiplex PCR; TCRdb has only the in-frame clones, and not every one. This sample has about 130,000 clones, with less than 80% found just once. This receptor was identified in a man in his thirties or forties in good health and CMV-seronegative. The rearrangement uses TRBV30 and TRBJ2-1, with a weak D call TRBD2 (6 bases). The sequenced sample was PBMCs. CDR3 sequence reads: CAWSWRGRIRGEQFF. The DNA for the CDR3 is TGTGCCTGGAGCTGGCGGGGCCGCATCCGGGGTGAGCAGTTCTTC. The entire variable domain, with the rest obtained from reference TRBV30 and TRBJ2-1, is as follows: SQTIHQWPATLVQPVGSPLSLECTVEGTSNPNLYWYRQAAGRGLQLLFYSVGIGQISSEVPQNLSASRPQDRQFILSSKKLLLSDSGFYLCAWSWRGRIRGEQFFGPGTRLTVL.